These T cell receptor beta chains were read from a single sample in a study of T cells expressing NK-cell markers. TCRdb re-called the 5' RACE reads; one entry per CDR3 protein, DNA not given. The sample's table shows about 170,000 distinct CDR3 sequences. The sequenced sample consisted of blood T cells: a sorted CD56 or NKG2C T cell subset, CD4+ or CD8+ T cells, or bulk PBMC T cells (not recorded which). The receptor source for this set is a man between 18 and 69 years old in good health. The CDR3 runs from the conserved cysteine through the conserved F or W.

j_call: TRBJ2-5
cdr3_length: 15
v_call: TRBV2
cdr3_aa: CASSEAGTGGETQYF

j_call: TRBJ2-3
cdr3_length: 17
v_call: TRBV9
cdr3_aa: CASSELGGGGFTDTQYF

j_call: TRBJ2-1
cdr3_length: 13
v_call: TRBV29-1
cdr3_aa: CSVEGTEDNEQFF

j_call: TRBJ2-3
cdr3_length: 14
v_call: TRBV25-1
cdr3_aa: CASRRGQGGDTQYF

j_call: TRBJ2-2
cdr3_length: 16
v_call: TRBV4-2
cdr3_aa: CASSQDYYANTGELFF

j_call: TRBJ2-7
cdr3_length: 14
v_call: TRBV10-2
cdr3_aa: CASSPTVEGREQYF

j_call: TRBJ2-5
cdr3_length: 14
v_call: TRBV27
cdr3_aa: CASSLGTPPGTQYF

j_call: TRBJ2-7
cdr3_length: 14
v_call: TRBV5-5
cdr3_aa: CASSLGVQEYEQYF

j_call: TRBJ2-7
cdr3_length: 18
v_call: TRBV28
cdr3_aa: CASSFSDRVIFGSYEQYF

j_call: TRBJ1-1
cdr3_length: 13
v_call: TRBV7-6
cdr3_aa: CASRNSMNTEAFF

j_call: TRBJ2-7
cdr3_length: 14
v_call: TRBV28
cdr3_aa: CASSLGRDPYEQYF

j_call: TRBJ2-2
cdr3_length: 17
v_call: TRBV2
cdr3_aa: CASSENRDPTLTGELFF

j_call: TRBJ1-1
cdr3_length: 14
v_call: TRBV3-1
cdr3_aa: CASTRISGDTEAFF

j_call: TRBJ2-7
cdr3_length: 14
v_call: TRBV7-9
cdr3_aa: CASSHFESSYEQYF

j_call: TRBJ2-7
cdr3_length: 13
v_call: TRBV11-1
cdr3_aa: CASSLTQAYEQYF

j_call: TRBJ2-1
cdr3_length: 14
v_call: TRBV19
cdr3_aa: CAGDGGRANDEQFF

j_call: TRBJ2-3
cdr3_length: 13
v_call: TRBV12-3/TRBV12-4
cdr3_aa: CASRGGFPDTQYF

j_call: TRBJ2-2
cdr3_length: 18
v_call: TRBV7-6
cdr3_aa: CASSLEGTGSDNTGELFF

j_call: TRBJ2-7
cdr3_length: 17
v_call: TRBV7-9
cdr3_aa: CASSLGGSDKLSYEQYF

j_call: TRBJ2-7
cdr3_length: 16
v_call: TRBV2
cdr3_aa: CASTTHGGHSSYEQYF

j_call: TRBJ2-7
cdr3_length: 15
v_call: TRBV6-2/TRBV6-3
cdr3_aa: CASSYRSGGAGEQYF

j_call: TRBJ2-6
cdr3_length: 15
v_call: TRBV5-1
cdr3_aa: CASSSQWYGANVLTF

j_call: TRBJ2-7
cdr3_length: 16
v_call: TRBV3-1
cdr3_aa: CASSQDPTGGGYEQYF

j_call: TRBJ2-2
cdr3_length: 15
v_call: TRBV15
cdr3_aa: CATSHGLPPTGELFF

j_call: TRBJ1-1
cdr3_length: 15
v_call: TRBV7-9
cdr3_aa: CASSSRGTKEGEAFF

j_call: TRBJ1-3
cdr3_length: 15
v_call: TRBV11-2
cdr3_aa: CASTEKGVSGNTIYF

j_call: TRBJ1-1
cdr3_length: 15
v_call: TRBV9
cdr3_aa: CASSATTGTGGEAFF

j_call: TRBJ2-1
cdr3_length: 11
v_call: TRBV7-9
cdr3_aa: CASSSRDEQFF

j_call: TRBJ1-1
cdr3_length: 15
v_call: TRBV5-1
cdr3_aa: CASRRHGGKNEEAFF

j_call: TRBJ1-2
cdr3_length: 15
v_call: TRBV15
cdr3_aa: CATSSYNDRSYGYTF

j_call: TRBJ1-1
cdr3_length: 14
v_call: TRBV19
cdr3_aa: CASSIFGVNTEAFF

j_call: TRBJ1-4
cdr3_length: 11
v_call: TRBV20-1
cdr3_aa: CSGSVCVQLFF

j_call: TRBJ1-5
cdr3_length: 14
v_call: TRBV5-6
cdr3_aa: CASSLPGDNQPQHF

j_call: TRBJ2-7
cdr3_length: 15
v_call: TRBV6-5
cdr3_aa: CASSFGTGGLGEQYF

j_call: TRBJ1-4
cdr3_length: 16
v_call: TRBV4-2
cdr3_aa: CASSRQGANSNEKLFF

j_call: TRBJ1-1
cdr3_length: 12
v_call: TRBV13
cdr3_aa: CASSYGYTEAFF

j_call: TRBJ2-1
cdr3_length: 15
v_call: TRBV5-1
cdr3_aa: CASSLDSGGINEQFF

j_call: TRBJ2-3
cdr3_length: 16
v_call: TRBV13
cdr3_aa: CASSLGLGLPSDTQYF

j_call: TRBJ2-7
cdr3_length: 14
v_call: TRBV30
cdr3_aa: CAWSRVFGSYEQYF

j_call: TRBJ2-1
cdr3_length: 15
v_call: TRBV6-5
cdr3_aa: CASSYSGGANNEQFF

j_call: TRBJ2-3
cdr3_length: 17
v_call: TRBV10-2
cdr3_aa: CASSESEAPTDTDTQYF

j_call: TRBJ2-7
cdr3_length: 16
v_call: TRBV12-3/TRBV12-4
cdr3_aa: CASSPPVGLPASEQYF

j_call: TRBJ2-1
cdr3_length: 15
v_call: TRBV27
cdr3_aa: CASSLGLAEENEQFF

j_call: TRBJ2-1
cdr3_length: 15
v_call: TRBV5-6
cdr3_aa: CASSTVLAGYNEQFF

j_call: TRBJ2-2
cdr3_length: 17
v_call: TRBV7-8
cdr3_aa: CASSSRTIPNTGELFFF

j_call: TRBJ2-1
cdr3_length: 14
v_call: TRBV2
cdr3_aa: CASTLLLGNNEQFF

j_call: TRBJ2-1
cdr3_length: 14
v_call: TRBV5-6
cdr3_aa: CASSFSSFHNEQFF

j_call: TRBJ2-1
cdr3_length: 14
v_call: TRBV11-2
cdr3_aa: CASSLLAGEDEQFF

j_call: TRBJ1-6
cdr3_length: 16
v_call: TRBV7-9
cdr3_aa: CASSPTGAPYNSPLHF

j_call: TRBJ2-7
cdr3_length: 14
v_call: TRBV4-2
cdr3_aa: CASSLMGQAYEQYF

j_call: TRBJ2-7
cdr3_length: 13
v_call: TRBV25-1
cdr3_aa: CASSDGRGYEQYF

j_call: TRBJ2-2
cdr3_length: 15
v_call: TRBV21-1
cdr3_aa: CASRPSPPDDGELFF

j_call: TRBJ1-6
cdr3_length: 15
v_call: TRBV2
cdr3_aa: CASRTGASYNSPLHF

j_call: TRBJ2-7
cdr3_length: 14
v_call: TRBV5-5
cdr3_aa: CASSPVLGAYEQYF

j_call: TRBJ2-1
cdr3_length: 17
v_call: TRBV27
cdr3_aa: CASSFLAGRLRYNEQFF

j_call: TRBJ2-5
cdr3_length: 16
v_call: TRBV12-3/TRBV12-4
cdr3_aa: CASSSPGQGAKETQYF

j_call: TRBJ1-1
cdr3_length: 13
v_call: TRBV7-9
cdr3_aa: CASTDWKEALPFF